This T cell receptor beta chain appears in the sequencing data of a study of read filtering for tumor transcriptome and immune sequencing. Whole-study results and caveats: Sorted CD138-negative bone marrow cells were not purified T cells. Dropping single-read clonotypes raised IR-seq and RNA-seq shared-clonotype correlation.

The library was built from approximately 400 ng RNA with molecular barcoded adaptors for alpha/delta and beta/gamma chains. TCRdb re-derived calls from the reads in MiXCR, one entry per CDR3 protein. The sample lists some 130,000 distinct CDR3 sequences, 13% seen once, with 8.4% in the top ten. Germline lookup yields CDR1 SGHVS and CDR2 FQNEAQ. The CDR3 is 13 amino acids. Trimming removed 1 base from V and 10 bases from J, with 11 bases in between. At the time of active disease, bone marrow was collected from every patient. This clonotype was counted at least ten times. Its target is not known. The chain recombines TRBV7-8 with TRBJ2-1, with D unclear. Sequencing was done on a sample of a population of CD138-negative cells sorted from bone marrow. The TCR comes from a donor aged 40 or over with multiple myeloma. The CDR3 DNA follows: TGTGCCAGCAGCTTAGTGGAACAAAGCGAGCAGTTCTTC. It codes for CASSLVEQSEQFF.